These 7 T cell receptor beta chains originate from one sample sequenced in a study of T cell repertoires in cytomegalovirus infection. TCRdb recomputed calls from the reads with MiXCR, one row per CDR3 protein. Counted here are roughly 230,000 distinct CDR3 sequences, about 18% occurring once; the ten biggest clones make up more than 45%. The sequenced material came from CD8+ T cells from PBMCs. The receptors stem from a human donor in good health (CMV status not recorded). Some clones in this sample may be carry-over from other donors' samples.

This clonotype was observed a few times. The chain links TRBV6-1 to TRBJ2-3, with D possibly called TRBD1 or TRBD2 (5 bases each). Trimming removed 5 bases at V and 0 bases at J, with 12 bases between. The CDR3 runs to 15 residues. Germline V gene sequence: CDR1 MNHNS, CDR2 SASEGT. The DNA of the CDR3 is TGTGCCAGCAGTACGGACGGGGCTAGCACAGATACGCAGTATTTT. Its protein product is CASSTDGASTDTQYF.

The V gene is TRBV4-3, the J gene TRBJ2-2; D uncertain. Trimming cost V 2 bases and J 5 bases, with 9 bases left between them. The CDR3 totals 14 residues. Germline-derived CDR1 and CDR2 are LGHNA and YSLEER. CDR3 sequence (DNA): TGCGCCAGCAGCCAAAATAGAGGAACCGGGGAGCTGTTTTTT. Its translation is CASSQNRGTGELFF.

This clonotype was counted between two and nine times. The V and J genes are TRBV27 and TRBJ2-3; 7 nucleotides agree with TRBD2. CDR1 is MNHEY, CDR2 SMNVEV, per germline (reference sequence). V shed 1 base and J 6 bases; nucleotides not matched to a gene: 4. The CDR3 runs to 14 residues. CDR3 sequence reads: CASSLWGLSDTQYF. CDR3 DNA: TGTGCCAGCAGTTTATGGGGACTATCTGATACGCAGTATTTT.

This clonotype was seen many times. This rearrangement joins TRBV7-9 to TRBJ2-5, with a tentative D call TRBD1 (5 bases). V shed 5 bases and J shed 2 bases, with 9 bases lying between them. The length of the CDR3 is 13 residues. From germline, CDR1 is SEHNR and CDR2 FQNEAQ (reference sequence). The CDR3 nucleotides read TGTGCCAGCAGCCCTCGACAGCAAGAGACCCAGTACTTC. This codes for CASSPRQQETQYF.

The V and J genes are TRBV5-1 and TRBJ2-1; D gene ambiguous. The CDR3 runs 15 residues. Germline values: CDR1 SGHRS, CDR2 YFSETQ. The V gene lost 4 bases and the J gene lost 0 bases, with 11 bases spanning the gap. The CDR3 loop is CASSVAEASYNEQFF. The DNA for the CDR3 is TGCGCCAGCAGCGTGGCAGAGGCCTCCTACAATGAGCAGTTCTTC.

This clonotype has at least ten counts. The J gene is TRBJ2-6, the V gene TRBV25-1, with unresolved D. Germline V CDR1 and CDR2: MGHDK, SYGVNS. The CDR3 is made up of 18 amino acids. Trimming stripped 5 bases from V and 0 bases from J, with 17 bases between. CDR3 in DNA: TGTGCCAGCAGTACTGCCGCTCCGAAAAACTCTGGGGCCAACGTCCTGACTTTC. Residues: CASSTAAPKNSGANVLTF. Looking up the rest from reference TRBV25-1 and TRBJ2-6 gives the full variable domain: EADIYQTPRYLVIGTGKKITLECSQTMGHDKMYWYQQDPGMELHLIHYSYGVNSTEKGDLSSESTVSRIRTEHFPLTLESARPSHTSQYLCASSTAAPKNSGANVLTFGAGSRLTVL.

This clonotype was counted ten times or more. V gene TRBV6-5 combines with J gene TRBJ1-2, with D possibly TRBD1 on 5 matching bases. Germline CDR1 MNHEY, CDR2 SVGAGI. The CDR3 is 16 amino acids. The germline V and J ends were trimmed by 5 bases and 2 bases, with 18 bases remaining between them. The CDR3 here is CASSKSTVKANYGYTF. For the CDR3, the DNA is TGTGCCAGCAGTAAGTCGACAGTTAAAGCGAACTATGGCTACACCTTC.